The 8 T cell receptor beta chains listed next were all sequenced from one sample in a study of T cell responses to AZD1222 COVID-19 vaccine. Sequenced by immunoSEQ multiplex PCR; TCRdb stores in-frame clones only, minus some. The repertoire holds about 110,000 clones, with 70% to 90% as singletons. This specimen was peripheral blood, taken on day 0 of AZD1222 vaccination. The receptors come from an adult in good health.

The chain links TRBV5-6 to TRBJ2-7, with D possibly TRBD2 on 6 matching bases. The germline V and J ends were trimmed by 1 base and 0 bases, with 14 bases remaining between them. This CDR3 has 16 residues. Germline V gene sequence: CDR1 SGHDT, CDR2 YYEEEE. In DNA form, the CDR3 reads TGTGCCAGCAGCTTGACGAGCGGGCTGCCCTCCTACGAGCAGTACTTC. As protein: CASSLTSGLPSYEQYF. The full variable domain, rest sourced from reference TRBV5-6 and TRBJ2-7, is DAGVTQSPTHLIKTRGQQVTLRCSPKSGHDTVSWYQQALGQGPQFIFQYYEEEERQRGNFPDRFSGHQFPNYSSELNVNALLLGDSALYLCASSLTSGLPSYEQYFGPGTRLTVT.

Only a few counts were recorded for this clone. The sample carries other DNA sequences with the same CDR3. This rearrangement joins TRBV15 to TRBJ1-1; D call uncertain. CDR1 is LNHNV, CDR2 YYDKDF, per germline (reference sequence). CDR3 length: 13 residues. Trimming took off 6 bases at V and 0 bases at J, with 8 bases between the two ends. CDR3 sequence (DNA): TGTGCCACCAGTGGCCCCATGAACACTGAAGCTTTCTTT. Encoded protein: CATSGPMNTEAFF.

V and J are TRBV5-1 and TRBJ1-2; TRBD1 agrees at 9 bases. Trimming at V came to 3 bases and at J to 8 bases, leaving 17 bases not matched to a gene. The CDR3 extends over 17 amino acids. Germline CDR1 and CDR2: SGHRS and YFSETQ. The CDR3 sequence is CASSSGYRDRVRGGYTF. For the CDR3, the DNA is TGCGCCAGCAGCTCGGGATACCGGGACAGGGTTCGTGGCGGCTACACCTTC.

V is TRBV6-1 and J is TRBJ2-6; possible D gene TRBD2, 6 bases. V was cut by 4 bases and J by 4 bases, with 26 bases left in between. The CDR3 runs to 20 residues. Germline V gene lookup returns CDR1 MNHNS and CDR2 SASEGT. The CDR3 nucleotides read TGTGCCAGCAGTGGGACCTTCGGGGACTTATACGGAGGAGGGGCCAACGTCCTGACTTTC. Translating it yields CASSGTFGDLYGGGANVLTF.

The chain is built from TRBV4-1 and TRBJ2-1; D is uncertain. The CDR3 is 12 amino acids. Trimming removed 4 bases from V and 4 bases from J, with 5 bases in between. CDR1 and CDR2 (germline): MGHRA, YSYEKL. The CDR3 DNA follows: TGCGCCAGCAGCCGATCATACAATGAGCAGTTCTTC. This gives the protein CASSRSYNEQFF.

The chain carries TRBV24-1 and TRBJ2-1; 10 positions agree with TRBD2. The CDR3 is 16 amino acids. Germline CDR1 reads KGHDR; CDR2 reads SFDVKD. V lost 3 bases, J lost 7 bases, and 8 bases stayed unmatched. CDR3 protein: CATSDPSGGSSNEQFF. The CDR3 DNA reads TGTGCCACCAGTGATCCTAGCGGGGGTTCCTCGAATGAGCAGTTCTTC.

A few counts support this clone. The V gene is TRBV5-1, the J gene TRBJ1-2; weak D call: TRBD1 (5 bases). CDR1 SGHRS and CDR2 YFSETQ come from the germline V gene. CDR3 length equals 15 residues. V was clipped by 0 bases and J by 6 bases, with 15 bases between them. The CDR3 bases are TGCGCCAGCAGCTTGGAATCAAGGTTGGGGGATGGCTACACCTTC. Protein sequence: CASSLESRLGDGYTF.

The chain combines TRBV27 with TRBJ2-7; TRBD2 matches at 10 bases. V trimming: 6 bases; J trimming: 4 bases; junction bases outside the gene matches: 9. The CDR3 length is 15 residues. Germline V CDR1 and CDR2: MNHEY, SMNVEV (reference sequence). The CDR3 DNA is TGTGCCAGCAGGAATAGCGGGAGGCCTGATTACGAGCAGTACTTC. Translated: CASRNSGRPDYEQYF.